Each of the 9 T cell receptor beta chains below was sequenced from the same sample in a study of early T cells in non-severe SARS-CoV-2 infection. TCRdb reprocessed the 5' RACE reads via MiXCR and lists one record per CDR3 protein. In the table there are tens of thousands of distinct CDR3 sequences, around 13% of which are singletons. The sample in question was whole blood, obtained at baseline. Source of these receptors: an adult who was a healthcare worker with PCR-confirmed SARS-CoV-2 infection or an uninfected control (not recorded which).

This clonotype was observed a handful of times. The chain links TRBV28 to TRBJ2-5; a possible D gene is TRBD2 (6 bases). The ends were cut back, 2 bases at V and 3 bases at J, with 10 bases in the middle. This CDR3 has 14 residues. CDR1 is MDHEN, CDR2 SYDVKM, per germline. The CDR3 DNA reads as TGTGCCAGCAGTTTAGGGAGGTACAAAGAGACCCAGTACTTC. Translated: CASSLGRYKETQYF.

This clonotype was seen once. The gene calls are TRBV6-1 and TRBJ2-1; D is perhaps TRBD2 (5 bases). Trimming pared 2 bases from V and 8 bases from J, leaving 10 bases between. The CDR3 has 13 residues. Germline V gene lookup returns CDR1 MNHNS and CDR2 SASEGT. As DNA, the CDR3 is TGTGCCAGCAGTGAACTAGCCGGGGATGAGCAGTTCTTC. It specifies CASSELAGDEQFF.

This clonotype was counted ten times or more. This chain uses TRBV5-1 with TRBJ2-2; 8 bases are shared with TRBD2. The length of the CDR3 is 16 residues. Germline lookup yields CDR1 SGHRS and CDR2 YFSETQ. V dropped 2 bases and J dropped 1; count of bases not matched to a gene: 4. CDR3 bases: TGCGCCAGCAGCTTACTAGCGGTGGGGAACACCGGGGAGCTGTTTTTT. It specifies CASSLLAVGNTGELFF.

This clonotype showed up just once. With a much larger clone just one base away, this may be a read error. This rearrangement joins TRBV5-6 to TRBJ2-5, with no clear D. This CDR3 has 11 amino acids. V lost 4 bases and J 2 bases, leaving 3 bases between the germline ends. The germline V gene encodes CDR1 SGHDT and CDR2 YYEEEE. The CDR3 DNA reads as TGTGCCAGCAGCAAACAAGAGACCCAGTACTTC. This gives the protein CASSKQETQYF.

Only a few counts were recorded for this clonotype. At one end the junction does not follow the germline gene, possibly because of a read error. The rearrangement uses TRBV27 and TRBJ2-7; the match to TRBD2 covers 10 bases. The germline gives CDR1 MNHEY, CDR2 SMNVEV (reference sequence). This CDR3 is 15 amino acids long. The CDR3, as DNA: TGTGCCAGCAGTTTATCGTCTAGCGGGGGCCTCGAGCAGTACTTT. This translates into CASSLSSSGGLEQYF.

V gene TRBV2 combines with J gene TRBJ2-5; no firm D call. Germline V gene data show CDR1 as SNHLY and CDR2 as FYNNEI. Trimming shortened V by 2 bases and J by 5 bases, and 9 bases separated the two germline ends. This CDR3 is built from 13 residues. The CDR3 nucleotides are TGTGCCAGCAGTGAAAACCGCCGGGAGACCCAGTACTTC. This encodes CASSENRRETQYF. The variable domain in full, completed from reference TRBV2 and TRBJ2-5, reads EPEVTQTPSHQVTQMGQEVILRCVPISNHLYFYWYRQILGQKVEFLVSFYNNEISEKSEIFDDQFSVERPDGSNFTLKIRSTKLEDSAMYFCASSENRRETQYFGPGTRLLVL.

The chain couples TRBV4-1 to TRBJ1-4, with a possible D match to TRBD1 (6 bases). The CDR3 totals 17 residues. From germline, CDR1 is MGHRA and CDR2 YSYEKL. Trimming cost V 5 bases and J 3 bases, with 19 bases left between them. Here the CDR3 reads CASSRRTDPTSNEKLFF. The CDR3 region has the DNA TGCGCCAGCAGCAGGAGGACAGACCCCACCTCTAATGAAAAACTGTTTTTT.

V is TRBV27 and J is TRBJ2-1; D gene ambiguous. V was clipped by 4 bases and J by 8 bases, with 12 bases between them. CDR3 size: 13 residues. Germline V gives CDR1 MNHEY, CDR2 SMNVEV (reference sequence). For the CDR3, the DNA is TGTGCCAGCAGTTATAGCCTGGATCATGAGCAGTTCTTC. Translated: CASSYSLDHEQFF.

The chain carries TRBV5-1 and TRBJ2-1, with 8 bases fitting TRBD2. Germline V lookup: CDR1 SGHRS, CDR2 YFSETQ. This CDR3 has 13 amino acids. V dropped 4 bases and J dropped 7; count of bases not matched to a gene: 4. The CDR3 loop is CASSPGGANEQFF. The CDR3 DNA sequence: TGCGCCAGCAGCCCCGGGGGGGCGAATGAGCAGTTCTTC.